This T cell receptor (beta chain) came from a study of T cells in Graves' hyperthyroidism and ophthalmopathy. Whole-study findings and limits: Blood also showed most of the thyroid clonotypes that were expanded above 0.001. Progression to ophthalmopathy was predicted a median of about six months early.

Germline CDR1 is LNHDA and CDR2 is SQIVND (reference sequence). The CDR3 runs 14 residues. Unmatched junction bases numbered 11, after V lost 7 bases and J lost 10 bases. This clonotype has a handful of counts. The antigen is undetermined. Researchers took RNA transcripts and amplified the TCR beta CDR3 regions from them. The HTBI primer set was used in a first-round RT-PCR of the TCR CDR3. One entry per CDR3 protein results from TCRdb running MiXCR on the multiplex PCR reads. The sample lists about 200,000 distinct CDR3 sequences; around 19% were seen once. The rearrangement links TRBV19 to TRBJ2-5; TRBD2 matches at 11 bases. Source material: blood. The clonotype was recovered from a man aged 40-49 years with Graves' hyperthyroidism. CDR3 coding DNA: TGTGCCAGTACCCCGGGACTAGCGGTTAGGGACCAGTACTTC. The encoded protein is CASTPGLAVRDQYF.